The 15 T cell receptor beta chains below come from one sample, sequenced in a study of blood T cell repertoires in COVID-19. This table comes from immunoSEQ multiplex PCR, and its TCRdb copy is limited to in-frame clones, with some not included. Among 200,000 to 250,000 clones, 87% were seen once, and the ten largest hold roughly 12%. The sequenced sample consisted of peripheral blood. The receptors derive from a woman between 18 and 29 years old who had recovered from COVID-19.

The chain employs TRBV6-2 or TRBV6-3 and TRBJ1-2; D is perhaps TRBD1 (6 bases). Deletions cut 2 bases from V and 7 bases from J, with 14 bases between. CDR3 size: 14 residues. Looked up from germline, CDR1 is MNHEY and CDR2 is SVGEGT. The CDR3, as DNA: TGTGCCAGCAGTTACGGAGGCAGGGGTTCTGGCTACACCTTC. It encodes CASSYGGRGSGYTF.

The chain recombines TRBV18 with TRBJ1-1, with unresolved D. Trimming shortened V by 0 bases and J by 5 bases, and 10 bases separated the two germline ends. This CDR3 contains 14 residues. Germline values: CDR1 KGHSH, CDR2 LQKENI. The CDR3 reads CASSPPSGLTEAFF. CDR3 bases: TGTGCCAGCTCACCACCGTCAGGTCTTACTGAAGCTTTCTTT.

This chain joins TRBV4-1 and TRBJ2-5; weak D call: TRBD1 (5 bases). CDR1 is MGHRA and CDR2 is YSYEKL in the germline V gene. The CDR3 is 15 amino acids. The V end was cut by 0 bases, the J end by 5 bases, with 13 bases between. The CDR3 region has the DNA TGCGCCAGCAGCCAAGATCAAGGGGTTGGGGAGACCCAGTACTTC. As protein: CASSQDQGVGETQYF.

This chain links TRBV9 with TRBJ2-7; TRBD1 agrees at 12 bases. The trim removed 3 bases at V and 1 base at J, leaving 14 bases unmatched. Germline loops: CDR1 SGDLS, CDR2 YYNGEE. The CDR3 is made up of 19 amino acids. The CDR3 here is CASSAGTGGTGLRSYEQYF. The CDR3 DNA sequence: TGTGCCAGCAGCGCAGGGACAGGGGGCACCGGCCTTAGGTCCTACGAGCAGTACTTC.

The V call is TRBV28, the J call TRBJ1-2; 7 bases line up with TRBD1. Germline V gives CDR1 MDHEN, CDR2 SYDVKM. The CDR3 is made up of 15 amino acids. V was clipped by 6 bases and J by 4 bases; unmatched bases: 11. This CDR3 is CASSRPGQRFYGYTF. The CDR3 DNA sequence: TGTGCCAGCAGCCGACCGGGACAGAGATTCTATGGCTACACCTTC.

This sequence joins TRBV7-2 and TRBJ1-3; TRBD1 matches at 8 bases. V shed 3 bases and J 2 bases; nucleotides not matched to a gene: 3. In germline, CDR1 is SGHTA, CDR2 FQGNSA. The CDR3 has 15 amino acids. CDR3 coding DNA: TGTGCCAGCAGCTTTGGACAGGGCCCTGGAAACACCATATATTTT. Encoded protein: CASSFGQGPGNTIYF.

The CDR3, as DNA: TGTGCCAGTAGTATCAGTTTTAGCCGGCGGACAGACTATGGCTACACCTTC. Translated: CASSISFSRRTDYGYTF. The rearrangement joins TRBV19 to TRBJ1-2, with a tentative D call TRBD1 (6 bases). The germline V and J ends were trimmed by 3 bases and 3 bases, with 20 bases remaining between them. Germline loops: CDR1 LNHDA, CDR2 SQIVND (reference sequence). The CDR3 spans 17 residues.

Only one count was recorded for this clone. The genes are TRBV12-5 and TRBJ1-1; a possible D gene is TRBD1 (6 bases). This CDR3 contains 16 residues. The ends were cut back, 9 bases at V and 0 bases at J, with 20 bases in the middle. CDR1 is LGHNT, CDR2 FRNRAP, per germline. Here the CDR3 reads CASQPRGNDMNTEAFF. The CDR3 DNA follows: TGTGCTAGCCAGCCGAGGGGGAACGACATGAACACTGAAGCTTTCTTT.

The rearrangement joins TRBV6-5 to TRBJ1-5, with D possibly matching TRBD1 (6 bases). The CDR3 is made up of 13 amino acids. V gave up 5 bases and J gave up 4 bases, with 9 bases separating them. Germline V lookup: CDR1 MNHEY, CDR2 SVGAGI. CDR3: CASSRTGNQPQHF. The CDR3 DNA follows: TGTGCCAGCAGTCGTACAGGGAATCAGCCCCAGCATTTT.

In its sample, this clone was seen once. The chain is built from TRBV10-3 and TRBJ1-5, with 11 bases lining up with TRBD1. The V and J ends lost 6 bases and 6 bases, in that order; junction bases with no gene match: 4. Germline V gives CDR1 ENHRY, CDR2 SYGVKD. CDR3 length: 14 residues. The DNA of the CDR3 is TGTGCCATCAGCGGACAGGGGGCCGGTCAGCCCCAGCATTTT. Protein: CAISGQGAGQPQHF.

A few counts support this clone. Other DNA sequences of this sample code for an identical CDR3. This chain links TRBV9 with TRBJ2-1; 7 bases line up with TRBD2. Trimming took 3 bases from V and 4 from J; bases not matched to a gene: 1. Germline-derived CDR1 and CDR2 are SGDLS and YYNGEE. The length of the CDR3 is 13 residues. The CDR3 DNA reads TGTGCCAGCAGCGGGGACTATTACAATGAGCAGTTCTTC. Encoded protein: CASSGDYYNEQFF. The entire variable domain, with the rest obtained from reference TRBV9 and TRBJ2-1, is as follows: DSGVTQTPKHLITATGQRVTLRCSPRSGDLSVYWYQQSLDQGLQFLIQYYNGEERAKGNILERFSAQQFPDLHSELNLSSLELGDSALYFCASSGDYYNEQFFGPGTRLTVL.

This clone was recorded only once. The V call is TRBV18, the J call TRBJ2-3; D is perhaps TRBD1 (6 bases). This CDR3 contains 17 residues. CDR1 KGHSH and CDR2 LQKENI come from the germline V gene. The V end was cut by 0 bases, the J end by 6 bases, with 19 bases between. The CDR3 nucleotides are TGTGCCAGCTCACCACCGGGACATTCATCTTTTTCCGATACGCAGTATTTT. Residues: CASSPPGHSSFSDTQYF.

CDR3 sequence: CAGERLAGDYGYTF. The CDR3 DNA sequence: TGTGCCGGGGAGAGGCTGGCCGGGGACTATGGCTACACCTTC. The chain links TRBV7-9 to TRBJ1-2; D remains ambiguous. V was cut by 11 bases and J by 3 bases, with 19 bases left in between. Germline CDR1 SEHNR, CDR2 FQNEAQ (reference sequence). This CDR3 region has 14 residues.

The chain employs TRBV6-5 and TRBJ2-7; D is possibly TRBD1 (6 bases). Germline CDR1 MNHEY, CDR2 SVGAGI. V lost 2 bases and J lost 4, with 15 bases in between. The CDR3 is 15 residues long. In DNA form, the CDR3 reads TGTGCCAGCAGTTACATGAGGGGGACCCCATACGAGCAGTACTTC. Protein product: CASSYMRGTPYEQYF.

The chain employs TRBV4-1 and TRBJ2-3; 12 bases line up with TRBD2. V lost 4 bases and J lost 9; bases outside the gene matches: 11. The CDR3 extends over 16 amino acids. The germline gives CDR1 MGHRA, CDR2 YSYEKL. The CDR3: CASSLRTSGNPNTQYF. CDR3 coding DNA: TGCGCCAGCAGCCTTCGGACTAGCGGGAACCCAAACACGCAGTATTTT.